Listed here are 17 T cell receptor beta chains from one sample, sequenced in a study of response to subunit inactivated influenza vaccine. Using its own MiXCR run on the RT-PCR reads, TCRdb lists one record per CDR3 protein. The sample shows 610,000 or so distinct CDR3 sequences, roughly 15% of them seen only once. The sample here was PBMCs from blood, taken 11 to 12 days after vaccination. The receptors originated from a man in his forties or fifties who received an inactivated influenza vaccine.

The chain uses TRBV29-1 and TRBJ1-1, with a weak D call TRBD1 (6 bases). CDR3 length equals 16 residues. Germline CDR1 SQVTM, CDR2 ANQGSEA. V lost 1 base and J 4 bases, leaving 19 bases between the germline ends. CDR3 residues: CSVEGGGYRASTEAFF. The CDR3, as DNA: TGCAGCGTTGAAGGGGGGGGGTACAGGGCATCCACTGAAGCTTTCTTT.

This clonotype was seen more than once but under ten times. The chain joins TRBV7-9 to TRBJ2-5, with TRBD1 as a possible D gene (5 bases). Trimming shortened V by 2 bases and J by 3 bases, and 13 bases separated the two germline ends. Germline assignment: CDR1 SEHNR and CDR2 FQNEAQ (reference sequence). The CDR3 is 15 amino acids. The CDR3 coding sequence is TGTGCCAGCAGCTTATTGGGGCAGGCGAAAGAGACCCAGTACTTC. Protein: CASSLLGQAKETQYF.

V gene TRBV7-9 combines with J gene TRBJ2-7; 12 bases fit TRBD2. The germline gives CDR1 SEHNR, CDR2 FQNEAQ (reference sequence). The CDR3 is 15 amino acids. Trimming took 5 bases from V and 0 from J; bases not matched to a gene: 2. The CDR3 DNA is TGTGCCAGCAGCGCGGGACTAGCGGGCTCCTACGAGCAGTACTTC. Encoded protein: CASSAGLAGSYEQYF. Full variable domain (rest looked up from reference TRBV7-9 and TRBJ2-7): DTGVSQNPRHKITKRGQNVTFRCDPISEHNRLYWYRQTLGQGPEFLTYFQNEAQLEKSRLLSDRFSAERPKGSFSTLEIQRTEQGDSAMYLCASSAGLAGSYEQYFGPGTRLTVT.

This clonotype was counted ten times or more. V usage is TRBV7-9 and J usage is TRBJ2-1; 8 bases agree with TRBD2. Germline loops: CDR1 SEHNR, CDR2 FQNEAQ (reference sequence). Trimming cost V 5 bases and J 6 bases; bases outside gene matches: 12. The CDR3 sequence is 16 residues long. The CDR3 nucleotides read TGTGCCAGCAGCCCGCCGTCCGCGGGAGGTGGCAATGAGCAGTTCTTC. Translation: CASSPPSAGGGNEQFF.

This clonotype was seen more than once but under ten times. The chain uses TRBV28 and TRBJ2-2, with TRBD1 identical over 8 bases. With V trimmed by 2 bases and J by 1 base, 9 bases remained unmatched. The CDR3 sequence is 18 residues long. Germline V CDR1 and CDR2: MDHEN, SYDVKM. The CDR3 loop reads CASSLGNPGTGNTGELFF. The CDR3 coding sequence is TGTGCCAGCAGTTTAGGGAACCCCGGGACAGGGAACACCGGGGAGCTGTTTTTT.

This clonotype was seen a handful of times. This chain joins TRBV28 and TRBJ1-5; 10 nucleotides line up with TRBD1. The CDR3 is 15 amino acids. Looked up from germline, CDR1 is MDHEN and CDR2 is SYDVKM. The V gene end was trimmed by 7 bases and the J gene end by 4 bases; junction bases not matched to a gene: 7. The CDR3 is CASTEDRGENQPQHF. Here the CDR3 DNA reads TGTGCCAGCACGGAGGACAGGGGGGAAAATCAGCCCCAGCATTTT.

This clonotype has only a few counts. The chain has TRBV15 and TRBJ2-3; perhaps D is TRBD1 or TRBD2 (6 bases each). This CDR3 has 14 residues. Deletions cut 5 bases from V and 4 bases from J, with 13 bases between. Germline V CDR1 and CDR2: LNHNV, YYDKDF (reference sequence). The CDR3 DNA reads TGTGCCACCAGCGAGGGGGGTAGCGCAGATACGCAGTATTTT. Its translation is CATSEGGSADTQYF.

This clonotype came up many times. The chain combines TRBV28 with TRBJ2-5; possibly TRBD1 for D (5 bases). V was clipped by 10 bases and J by 1 base, with 16 bases between them. CDR3 length: 14 amino acids. Germline V CDR1 and CDR2: MDHEN, SYDVKM. CDR3 loop: CATTNFQGQETQYF. CDR3 nucleotides: TGTGCCACCACTAACTTCCAGGGCCAAGAGACCCAGTACTTC.

The J gene is TRBJ2-7, the V gene TRBV4-3; 9 bases are shared with TRBD2. Trimming at V came to 1 base and at J to 1 base, leaving 2 bases not matched to a gene. The CDR3 covers 15 residues. From germline, CDR1 is LGHNA and CDR2 YSLEER. This chain's CDR3 is CASSQGLADSYEQYF. CDR3 nucleotides: TGCGCCAGCAGCCAAGGACTAGCGGATTCCTACGAGCAGTACTTC.

This clonotype has just a few counts. This chain connects TRBV5-6 to TRBJ1-2; D is unclear. Trimming removed 5 bases at V and 7 bases at J, with 15 bases between. The germline gives CDR1 SGHDT, CDR2 YYEEEE. This CDR3 spans 13 amino acids. CDR3 DNA: TGTGCCAGCAGACCTTCCCGGAGCAGTGGCTACACCTTC. It specifies CASRPSRSSGYTF.

This clonotype occurred a few times. The V gene is TRBV20-1, the J gene TRBJ2-7; a weak D match, TRBD1 (6 bases). Germline V lookup: CDR1 DFQATT, CDR2 SNEGSKA (reference sequence). Trimming left V 3 bases short and J 2 bases short, with 14 bases between. The CDR3 sequence is 14 residues long. CDR3 in amino acids: CSARGTIVPYEQYF. The DNA of the CDR3 is TGCAGTGCTAGGGGGACAATCGTCCCCTACGAGCAGTACTTC.

The V call is TRBV12-3 or TRBV12-4, the J call TRBJ2-2; 7 bases are shared with TRBD2. After removal of 2 bases from V and 5 bases from J, the junction contained 5 bases not matched to a gene. This CDR3 contains 15 residues. The CDR3 loop is CASSLSWGGTGELFF. CDR3 nucleotides: TGTGCCAGCAGTTTATCGTGGGGAGGGACCGGGGAGCTGTTTTTT.

There are a few counts of this clonotype. This chain connects TRBV2 to TRBJ2-7; no reliable D call. This CDR3 has 12 residues. The V gene's germline CDR1 is SNHLY and CDR2 FYNNEI. The ends were cut back, 0 bases at V and 3 bases at J, with 3 bases in the middle. CDR3 loop: CASSEADYEQYF. Here the CDR3 DNA reads TGTGCCAGCAGTGAAGCAGACTACGAGCAGTACTTC.

The chain carries TRBV29-1 and TRBJ2-7, with 8 nucleotides matching TRBD1. The trim removed 7 bases at V and 6 bases at J, leaving 11 bases unmatched. The germline V gene has CDR1 SQVTM and CDR2 ANQGSEA. This CDR3 spans 13 amino acids. The chain's CDR3 is CSANGQGELEQYF. The CDR3 DNA reads TGCAGCGCCAATGGACAGGGAGAACTCGAGCAGTACTTC.

This clonotype appeared a few times. V gene TRBV7-2 combines with J gene TRBJ1-6; 7 nucleotides line up with TRBD1. The CDR3 is 16 residues long. V shed 0 bases and J 10 bases; nucleotides not matched to a gene: 9. In germline, CDR1 is SGHTA, CDR2 FQGNSA. CDR3 in amino acids: CASSLAFDRATSPLHF. In DNA, the CDR3 is TGTGCCAGCAGCTTAGCGTTTGACAGGGCGACGTCACCCCTCCACTTT.

This clonotype has more than one count but fewer than ten. This chain joins TRBV29-1 and TRBJ1-2, with a possible D match to TRBD1 (6 bases). The CDR3 runs 11 residues. Germline CDR1 is SQVTM and CDR2 is ANQGSEA. The V end was cut by 7 bases, the J end by 2 bases, with 8 bases between. CDR3: CSAQGNYGYTF. The CDR3 DNA follows: TGCAGCGCACAGGGCAACTATGGCTACACCTTC.

This sequence joins TRBV15 and TRBJ2-7, with unresolved D. V was cut by 1 base and J by 2 bases, with 9 bases left in between. The CDR3 runs 14 residues. Germline-derived CDR1 and CDR2 are LNHNV and YYDKDF (reference sequence). CDR3 in amino acids: CATSRGGMAYEQYF. The CDR3 coding sequence is TGTGCCACCAGCAGAGGGGGAATGGCCTACGAGCAGTACTTC.